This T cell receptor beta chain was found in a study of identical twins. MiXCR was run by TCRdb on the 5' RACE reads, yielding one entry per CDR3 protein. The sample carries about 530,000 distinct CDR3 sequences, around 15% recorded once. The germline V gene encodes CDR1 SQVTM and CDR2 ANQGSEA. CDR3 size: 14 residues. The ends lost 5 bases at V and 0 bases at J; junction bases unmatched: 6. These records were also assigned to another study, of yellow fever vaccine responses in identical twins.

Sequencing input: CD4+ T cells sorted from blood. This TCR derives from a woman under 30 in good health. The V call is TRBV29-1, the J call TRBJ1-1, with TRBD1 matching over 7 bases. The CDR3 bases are TGCAGCGTTCCCGAACAGGGGATGAACACTGAAGCTTTCTTT. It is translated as CSVPEQGMNTEAFF.